This T cell receptor (beta chain) was captured by sequencing in a study of T cells after yellow fever vaccination. This CDR3 has 17 amino acids. TCRdb independently ran MiXCR on the 5' RACE reads; one entry per CDR3 protein. Of fewer than 500,000 distinct CDR3 sequences in the sample, 15% to 20% were seen once. The sequenced sample was PBMCs, obtained before the yellow fever booster vaccination. This chain joins TRBV21-1 and TRBJ2-2; TRBD2, the D gene given by the table, was not confirmed from the DNA. TRBV21-1 is termed a pseudogene. The TCR comes from a man aged 18 to 29 who received the YFV17D yellow fever vaccine. CDR3 bases: TGTGCCAGCAGCTCGAGGTCTAGCGGGATCGACACCGGGGAGCTGTTTTTT. This translates into CASSSRSSGIDTGELFF.